A single sample is the source of the 26 T cell receptor beta chains below, sequenced in a study of cytomegalovirus exposure and HLA in healthy donors. The PCR made use of 60 Vbeta and 13 Jbeta primers. The protocol was immunoSEQ multiplex PCR, while the TCRdb copy is restricted to in-frame clones and leaves out a portion. The sample yields 150,000 to 200,000 clones, around 80% seen once. The sequenced material came from PBMCs. Receptors were obtained from a girl between 10 and 17 years old in good health and CMV-seropositive.

This clone turned up a few times. The chain combines TRBV6-5 with TRBJ1-1; D ambiguous. Trimming removed 2 bases from V and 6 bases from J, with 7 bases in between. Germline V gene data show CDR1 as MNHEY and CDR2 as SVGAGI. The CDR3 is 12 residues long. The CDR3 DNA follows: TGTGCCAGCAGTTACCCCCAGTCTGAAGCTTTCTTT. Its translation: CASSYPQSEAFF.

The chain links TRBV30 to TRBJ1-1, with a possible D match to TRBD1 (6 bases). The V end was cut by 4 bases, the J end by 4 bases, with 13 bases between. Germline lookup yields CDR1 GTSNPN and CDR2 SVGIG (reference sequence). This CDR3 is built from 13 residues. The CDR3 nucleotides read TGTGCCTGGAATCAGGGGTCAGGCACTGAAGCTTTCTTT. It specifies CAWNQGSGTEAFF. The whole variable domain, filled in from reference TRBV30 and TRBJ1-1, reads SQTIHQWPATLVQPVGSPLSLECTVEGTSNPNLYWYRQAAGRGLQLLFYSVGIGQISSEVPQNLSASRPQDRQFILSSKKLLLSDSGFYLCAWNQGSGTEAFFGQGTRLTVV.

This chain links TRBV21-1 with TRBJ2-5; TRBD2 is taken as the D call from the table, unchecked against the DNA. TRBV21-1 is classified as a pseudogene. CDR3 length: 20 amino acids. In DNA form, the CDR3 reads TGTGCCAGCAGCAAAGTCCTCAGACTAGCGGGAGAACTTAGGGGAGAGACCCAGTACTTC. It specifies CASSKVLRLAGELRGETQYF.

The V and J genes are TRBV5-1 and TRBJ1-5, with unresolved D. Germline CDR1 and CDR2: SGHRS and YFSETQ. The CDR3 has 13 residues. V lost 2 bases and J 4 bases, leaving 7 bases between the germline ends. For the CDR3, the DNA is TGCGCCAGCAGCTTACAGTCAAATCAGCCCCAGCATTTT. Amino acid sequence: CASSLQSNQPQHF.

The V gene is TRBV9, the J gene TRBJ2-7; TRBD1 might be the D (6 bases). The V gene lost 2 bases and the J gene lost 3 bases, with 15 bases spanning the gap. Germline V lookup: CDR1 SGDLS, CDR2 YYNGEE. The CDR3 loop spans 15 amino acids. CDR3 sequence reads: CASSVGQPAYYEQYF. CDR3 in DNA: TGTGCCAGCAGCGTTGGACAGCCGGCCTACTACGAGCAGTACTTC.

The rearrangement uses TRBV7-9 and TRBJ2-2; D unresolved. Per germline, CDR1 SEHNR and CDR2 FQNEAQ (reference sequence). Trimming stripped 9 bases from V and 1 base from J, with 6 bases between. The CDR3 contains 12 residues. The CDR3 reads CASGQNTGELFF. The CDR3 DNA follows: TGTGCCAGTGGGCAGAACACCGGGGAGCTGTTTTTT. The full variable domain, completed using reference TRBV7-9 and TRBJ2-2, is DTGVSQNPRHKITKRGQNVTFRCDPISEHNRLYWYRQTLGQGPEFLTYFQNEAQLEKSRLLSDRFSAERPKGSFSTLEIQRTEQGDSAMYLCASGQNTGELFFGEGSRLTVL.

This clone was counted a single time. The chain is built from TRBV21-1 and TRBJ2-3; the table's D gene call, TRBD2, was not cross checked with the DNA. TRBV21-1 is recorded as a pseudogene. The CDR3 covers 17 residues. The CDR3 DNA follows: TGTGCCAGCAGCAATTGGCTAGCGGGGACTTCCCGGGATACGCAGTATTTT. Translation: CASSNWLAGTSRDTQYF.

The chain combines TRBV7-8 with TRBJ1-2; the D gene is possibly TRBD1 (6 bases). The CDR3 loop spans 14 amino acids. The V end lost 1 base, the J end lost 2 bases, and 8 bases lay between the germline ends. Germline CDR1 and CDR2: SGHVS and FQNEAQ. The CDR3 region has the DNA TGTGCCAGCAGCTTAGGGACAGTCAACTATGGCTACACCTTC. Amino acid sequence: CASSLGTVNYGYTF. Full variable domain (rest looked up from reference TRBV7-8 and TRBJ1-2): GAGVSQSPRYKVAKRGQDVALRCDPISGHVSLFWYQQALGQGPEFLTYFQNEAQLDKSGLPSDRFFAERPEGSVSTLKIQRTQQEDSAVYLCASSLGTVNYGYTFGSGTRLTVV.

The CDR3 DNA follows: TGTGCCAGCAGTTACAGTCTAGCGGCAGCGGCCCAGTACTTC. It translates to CASSYSLAAAAQYF. The genes are TRBV6-5 and TRBJ2-5; TRBD2 matches 7 bases. The V gene end was trimmed by 2 bases and the J gene end by 9 bases; junction bases not matched to a gene: 9. Per the germline V gene, CDR1 is MNHEY and CDR2 is SVGAGI. This CDR3 is built from 14 residues.

V is TRBV4-3 and J is TRBJ1-5; possible D gene TRBD1, 6 bases. CDR1 is LGHNA and CDR2 is YSLEER in the germline V gene. The CDR3 extends over 15 amino acids. V lost 4 bases to trimming and J lost 11 bases, with 21 bases between them. The CDR3 region has the DNA TGCGCCAGCAGCCCCAATTGGGGACACGAGTCGGCCCAGCATTTT. It is translated as CASSPNWGHESAQHF.

The chain uses TRBV7-8 and TRBJ2-5, with a tentative D call TRBD2 (5 bases). Trimming cost V 4 bases and J 4 bases, with 22 bases left between them. CDR1 and CDR2 (germline): SGHVS, FQNEAQ. The CDR3 consists of 17 residues. The CDR3 reads CASSSPTRPPGTETQYF. DNA of the CDR3: TGTGCCAGCAGCTCACCAACGCGGCCCCCGGGAACAGAGACCCAGTACTTC.

The rearrangement joins TRBV30 to TRBJ2-1; 11 bases map to TRBD2. The CDR3 consists of 17 residues. V trimming: 3 bases; J trimming: 0 bases; junction bases outside the gene matches: 7. Germline V gives CDR1 GTSNPN, CDR2 SVGIG (reference sequence). The CDR3 nucleotides are TGTGCCTGGAGGCGGCTAGCGGGAGGAAGCTCCTACAATGAGCAGTTCTTC. Translation gives CAWRRLAGGSSYNEQFF.

This clone was observed a handful of times. The J gene is TRBJ1-1, the V gene TRBV5-5; 7 nucleotides agree with TRBD1. V was clipped by 2 bases and J by 0 bases; unmatched bases: 7. CDR3 length equals 16 residues. The germline CDR1 and CDR2 sequences are SGHKS and YYEKEE (reference sequence). The CDR3 coding sequence is TGTGCCAGCAGCTTTGTCTCCGGGACAGTGAACACTGAAGCTTTCTTT. Encoded protein: CASSFVSGTVNTEAFF.

J is TRBJ2-5 and V is TRBV14; D ambiguous. V shed 0 bases and J shed 6 bases, with 5 bases lying between them. This CDR3 contains 12 residues. The germline gives CDR1 SGHDN, CDR2 FVKESK. CDR3 coding DNA: TGTGCCAGCAGCCAAGAGAGGAAGACCCAGTACTTC. This codes for CASSQERKTQYF.

This clone has a handful of counts. CDR3 sequence reads: CASSQHRGAEPQHF. The CDR3, as DNA: TGTGCCAGCAGCCAGCACAGGGGAGCGGAGCCCCAGCATTTT. The V and J genes are TRBV9 and TRBJ1-5; the match to TRBD1 covers 7 bases. The CDR3 spans 14 residues. V shed 4 bases and J 8 bases; nucleotides not matched to a gene: 9. Germline lookup yields CDR1 SGDLS and CDR2 YYNGEE.

This chain links TRBV7-6 with TRBJ1-2; D ambiguous. V shed 1 base and J shed 4 bases, with 10 bases lying between them. Germline CDR1 and CDR2: SGHVS and FNYEAQ. CDR3 size: 14 residues. CDR3 residues: CASSLETFGYGYTF. CDR3 bases: TGTGCCAGCAGCTTAGAAACCTTCGGCTATGGCTACACCTTC.

The chain couples TRBV27 to TRBJ1-1, with 11 bases fitting TRBD1. Per the germline V gene, CDR1 is MNHEY and CDR2 is SMNVEV (reference sequence). The trim removed 0 bases at V and 3 bases at J, leaving 0 bases unmatched. The CDR3 runs 15 residues. The CDR3 region is CASSLSGQGDTEAFF. In nucleotides, the CDR3 is TGTGCCAGCAGTTTATCGGGACAGGGGGACACTGAAGCTTTCTTT.

This clone appeared a few times. This rearrangement joins TRBV7-6 to TRBJ2-3, with 8 bases that match TRBD2. CDR1 SGHVS and CDR2 FNYEAQ come from the germline V gene. CDR3 length: 16 residues. The V segment lost 5 bases and the J segment 5 bases; nucleotides outside the gene matches: 12. CDR3 nucleotide sequence: TGTGCCAGCAGCACAACTACTAGCGGAGCCGGAGATACGCAGTATTTT. Residues: CASSTTTSGAGDTQYF.

The J gene is TRBJ1-3, the V gene TRBV6-6; a weak D match, TRBD1 (5 bases). Trimming removed 5 bases from V and 3 bases from J, with 14 bases in between. This CDR3 is 15 amino acids long. Per germline, CDR1 MNHNY and CDR2 SVGAGI (reference sequence). CDR3 sequence: CASSAPPGDGNTIYF. The CDR3, as DNA: TGTGCCAGCAGTGCCCCTCCGGGGGATGGAAACACCATATATTTT.

The chain recombines TRBV30 with TRBJ2-3; D gene unclear. The ends were cut back, 5 bases at V and 0 bases at J, with 6 bases in the middle. The CDR3 loop spans 12 amino acids. Germline CDR1 and CDR2: GTSNPN and SVGIG (reference sequence). The CDR3 loop is CAWAKSTDTQYF. CDR3 coding DNA: TGTGCCTGGGCTAAAAGCACAGATACGCAGTATTTT.

This clone was seen just once. J is TRBJ2-7 and V is TRBV27; D is unresolved. Trimming took 6 bases from V and 3 from J, leaving 15 bases between them. Germline values: CDR1 MNHEY, CDR2 SMNVEV (reference sequence). This CDR3 contains 14 residues. CDR3 bases: TGTGCCAGCAGCCTAATTGGTAATGTCTACGAGCAGTACTTC. Its protein product is CASSLIGNVYEQYF.

This clone was observed once. V is TRBV5-6 and J is TRBJ2-1, with TRBD2 matching 11 bases. The germline CDR1 and CDR2 sequences are SGHDT and YYEEEE. V trimming: 5 bases; J trimming: 5 bases; junction bases outside the gene matches: 6. This CDR3 contains 15 residues. The DNA for the CDR3 is TGTGCCAGCAGTCGTCTAGCGGGAGGCCACAATGAGCAGTTCTTC. This codes for CASSRLAGGHNEQFF.

The chain couples TRBV13 to TRBJ2-5, with 7 bases aligning to TRBD1. The CDR3 sequence is 14 residues long. Germline CDR1 reads PRHDT; CDR2 reads FYEKMQ (reference sequence). With 5 bases clipped from V and 3 bases from J, the junction kept 6 bases outside the gene matches. Here the CDR3 DNA reads TGTGCCAGCAGCCGGACAGGTGCTAAAGAGACCCAGTACTTC. Translation: CASSRTGAKETQYF. Using reference TRBV13 and TRBJ2-5 for the parts outside the CDR3, the full variable domain is AAGVIQSPRHLIKEKRETATLKCYPIPRHDTVYWYQQGPGQDPQFLISFYEKMQSDKGSIPDRFSAQQFSDYHSELNMSSLELGDSALYFCASSRTGAKETQYFGPGTRLLVL.

The sample holds one count of this clone. The chain carries TRBV25-1 and TRBJ1-2; perhaps TRBD1 as D (5 bases). The V and J ends lost 1 base and 5 bases respectively, with 17 bases between them. CDR1 is MGHDK and CDR2 is SYGVNS in the germline V gene. The CDR3 consists of 16 residues. The CDR3 here is CASSEWARRDGYGYTF. CDR3 DNA sequence: TGTGCCAGCAGTGAATGGGCTCGGAGGGACGGGTATGGCTACACCTTC.

The chain has TRBV5-8 and TRBJ2-2; no definite D call. The ends were cut back, 2 bases at V and 0 bases at J, with 5 bases in the middle. The germline gives CDR1 SGHTS, CDR2 YDEGEE. The CDR3 totals 14 residues. CDR3 region: CASSFSANTGELFF. CDR3 in DNA: TGTGCCAGCAGCTTCAGCGCGAACACCGGGGAGCTGTTTTTT.

V and J are TRBV30 and TRBJ2-7, with D possibly TRBD1 on 6 matching bases. The CDR3 spans 14 residues. Germline V gene sequence: CDR1 GTSNPN, CDR2 SVGIG (reference sequence). The V and J ends lost 5 bases and 2 bases respectively, with 16 bases between them. CDR3 bases: TGTGCCTGGGGGCCCGTGGGACAAGCCTACGAGCAGTACTTC. Encoded protein: CAWGPVGQAYEQYF.